This TCR beta chain is drawn from a study of patients and donors after allogeneic stem cell transplantation. J gave up 5 bases and V 2 bases, and 9 bases lay outside the gene matches. From germline, CDR1 is MNHEY and CDR2 SVGAGI. The CDR3 runs to 16 residues. This clonotype was observed a few times. TCRdb fed the RT-PCR reads into MiXCR, producing one record per CDR3 protein. The repertoire holds about 960,000 distinct CDR3 sequences, with under 20% as singletons. Sequenced: blood, either unsorted or a sorted T cell fraction (not recorded which). This TCR came from a human donor who was either an allogeneic HSCT recipient or a stem cell or donor lymphocyte infusion donor (not recorded which). It is not recorded whose cells these are; they may come from a transplant donor. The chain has TRBV6-5 and TRBJ1-1; 9 bases are a match to TRBD1. The CDR3 sequence is CASSYITGTGFTEAFF. The CDR3 DNA is TGTGCCAGCAGTTACATAACCGGGACAGGGTTTACTGAAGCTTTCTTT.